Shown below are 13 T cell receptor beta chains from a single sample sequenced in a study of blood T cell repertoires in COVID-19. Profiled with immunoSEQ multiplex PCR; TCRdb holds only in-frame clones, not every one. In the table there are fewer than 90,000 clones, 70% to 80% of which are singletons. The specimen was peripheral blood. The receptors here all came from a human donor in a cohort sampled during active COVID-19.

V is TRBV19 and J is TRBJ1-5; no clear D. CDR1 LNHDA and CDR2 SQIVND come from the germline V gene (reference sequence). The length of the CDR3 is 15 residues. Trimming cost V 7 bases and J 6 bases, with 19 bases left between them. CDR3 nucleotide sequence: TGTGCCAGTACCTATTCGGAGGGTTGGAGTCAGCCCCAGCATTTT. Protein sequence: CASTYSEGWSQPQHF.

On this clone itself: Distinct nucleotide sequences in the sample also encode this CDR3. This chain joins TRBV2 and TRBJ1-3; the D is unclear. Per germline, CDR1 SNHLY and CDR2 FYNNEI. The CDR3 totals 13 residues. The V and J ends lost 9 bases and 0 bases respectively, with 9 bases between them. CDR3 coding DNA: TGTGCCAGTCGCGAGAGCTCTGGAAACACCATATATTTT. Residues: CASRESSGNTIYF.

The rearrangement joins TRBV7-2 to TRBJ2-1, with no clear D. Germline lookup yields CDR1 SGHTA and CDR2 FQGNSA. The germline V and J ends were trimmed by 5 bases and 9 bases, with 14 bases remaining between them. This CDR3 region has 13 residues. CDR3 in amino acids: CASSPRVSGEQFF. The DNA of the CDR3 is TGTGCCAGCAGCCCCCGGGTATCGGGTGAGCAGTTCTTC.

This chain joins TRBV29-1 and TRBJ2-5; possible D gene TRBD2, 6 bases. Per germline, CDR1 SQVTM and CDR2 ANQGSEA. V gave up 5 bases and J gave up 3 bases, with 13 bases separating them. The CDR3 has 13 residues. CDR3 in DNA: TGCAGCGTTCGTGGGGGGTTGAAAGAGACCCAGTACTTC. Residues: CSVRGGLKETQYF.

V usage is TRBV18 and J usage is TRBJ2-1; the match to TRBD1 covers 9 bases. The CDR3 runs to 12 residues. Trimming removed 5 bases from V and 9 bases from J; junction bases left unmatched: 2. The germline V gene encodes CDR1 KGHSH and CDR2 LQKENI. The CDR3 protein is CASSDRGVEQFF. CDR3 DNA: TGTGCCAGCTCAGACAGGGGGGTTGAGCAGTTCTTC.

About this clone: Different DNA sequences within this sample yield the same CDR3. The genes are TRBV7-2 and TRBJ2-5; 10 bases align to TRBD1. Germline V gives CDR1 SGHTA, CDR2 FQGNSA. This CDR3 is 13 amino acids long. V lost 5 bases, J lost 4 bases, and 1 base stayed unmatched. The DNA of the CDR3 is TGTGCCAGCAGCCGGGACAGGGGAGAGACCCAGTACTTC. Encoded protein: CASSRDRGETQYF.

The J gene is TRBJ2-5, the V gene TRBV27, with a possible D match to TRBD1 (6 bases). CDR1 MNHEY and CDR2 SMNVEV come from the germline V gene (reference sequence). V was pared by 3 bases and J by 5 bases, with 10 bases between. This CDR3 region has 13 residues. The CDR3 reads CASSFRRGETQYF. CDR3 bases: TGTGCCAGCAGTTTTCGCAGGGGCGAGACCCAGTACTTC.

This chain uses TRBV24-1 with TRBJ2-1; 7 nucleotides match TRBD1. Germline V lookup: CDR1 KGHDR, CDR2 SFDVKD. V was pared by 3 bases and J by 4 bases, with 8 bases of the junction left unmatched. The CDR3 runs 16 residues. The CDR3 spells CATSDPGQSPYNEQFF. The CDR3 bases are TGTGCCACCAGTGATCCGGGACAGAGCCCGTACAATGAGCAGTTCTTC.

V and J are TRBV6-5 and TRBJ2-1; the D gene is possibly TRBD2 (6 bases). The CDR3 sequence is 15 residues long. Per the germline V gene, CDR1 is MNHEY and CDR2 is SVGAGI. The V gene lost 2 bases and the J gene lost 0 bases, with 8 bases spanning the gap. The CDR3 DNA follows: TGTGCCAGCAGTTACGGGGGGAGCTCCTACAATGAGCAGTTCTTC. This sequence encodes CASSYGGSSYNEQFF.

In DNA, the CDR3 is TGTGCCACCGCCTCTAGCGGGAGGGCCCCCGGTTTGACAGATACGCAGTATTTT. Its protein product is CATASSGRAPGLTDTQYF. The chain couples TRBV19 to TRBJ2-3, with TRBD2 matching 12 bases. The germline gives CDR1 LNHDA, CDR2 SQIVND (reference sequence). V lost 10 bases and J lost 3; bases outside the gene matches: 17. The CDR3 contains 18 residues. The full variable domain, completed using reference TRBV19 and TRBJ2-3, is DGGITQSPKYLFRKEGQNVTLSCEQNLNHDAMYWYRQDPGQGLRLIYYSQIVNDFQKGDIAEGYSVSREKKESFPLTVTSAQKNPTAFYLCATASSGRAPGLTDTQYFGPGTRLTVL.

This clone has more than one count but fewer than ten. The rearrangement links TRBV7-2 to TRBJ2-5; TRBD2 is a possible D gene (6 bases). There are 16 residues in the CDR3. From germline, CDR1 is SGHTA and CDR2 FQGNSA. Trimming removed 7 bases at V and 3 bases at J, with 21 bases between. The CDR3 coding sequence is TGTGCCAGCACCCTTAGCGGCAGGGTAATAGAAGAGACCCAGTACTTC. It yields the protein CASTLSGRVIEETQYF.

The V and J genes are TRBV7-6 and TRBJ2-5; 9 bases align to TRBD2. Trimming took 2 bases from V and 1 from J; bases not matched to a gene: 8. Germline CDR1 and CDR2: SGHVS and FNYEAQ. The CDR3 extends over 17 amino acids. For the CDR3, the DNA is TGTGCCAGCAGCTTAAATCCTAGCGGGGCTGTCCAAGAGACCCAGTACTTC. As protein: CASSLNPSGAVQETQYF.

This chain joins TRBV23-1 and TRBJ2-7; 9 bases fit TRBD2. TRBV23-1 is recorded as an ORF, its role being uncertain. This CDR3 spans 15 amino acids. V shed 8 bases and J 3 bases; nucleotides not matched to a gene: 11. CDR3 sequence reads: CASGLGPAGGYEQYF. CDR3 DNA sequence: TGCGCCAGCGGCCTCGGACCAGCGGGAGGCTACGAGCAGTACTTC.